The TCR beta chain under discussion was sequenced for a study of blood T cell repertoires in COVID-19. Study background: COVID-19 samples, acute and convalescent, were from the United States, Italy and Spain. Sample material is recorded as cDNA or gDNA derived from T cells, B-cell-depleted T cells, or PBMCs.

Original analysis: Counts of nucleated cells, estimated from reference gene primer amplification, were obtained. Generated by immunoSEQ multiplex PCR, the TCRdb table keeps only in-frame clones and is missing some. V, J and clone size are taken as reported in that table, and D and trimming were inferred from the DNA itself. The sample consists of over 70,000 clones, about 79% of them appearing once. There are 14 residues in the CDR3. The germline V and J ends were trimmed by 3 bases and 0 bases, with 8 bases remaining between them. Germline V gene sequence: CDR1 SGHTA, CDR2 FQGNSA. This chain links TRBV7-2 with TRBJ1-1; D not certain. Sequencing was performed on peripheral blood. This receptor was obtained from an older woman with acute or convalescent COVID-19. This CDR3 reads CASSFHGMNTEAFF. CDR3 nucleotides: TGTGCCAGCAGCTTTCATGGCATGAACACTGAAGCTTTCTTT.